This T cell receptor beta chain is from a study of Tregs in tolerant kidney transplant recipients. Findings of the study overall: The most relevant donor-specific Treg TCRbeta repertoire apparently came from expansion with activated donor B cells. Findings come from small patient numbers and require larger validation. Biological reproducibility was not directly addressed in this study.

TCRdb's copy holds only in-frame clones and misses some; the assay was immunoSEQ multiplex PCR. Here the sample spans more than 90,000 clones, 93% being singletons. The CDR3 is 13 residues long. Trimming took off 3 bases at V and 8 bases at J, with 16 bases between the two ends. Looked up from germline, CDR1 is SQVTM and CDR2 is ANQGSEA. Concerning this clone itself: What it binds is not known.

Related graft donors supplied nonmyeloablative bone marrow transplants, and mixed chimerism was transient. Thawed PBMCs were FACS-sorted into unstimulated CD4+CD25+CD127- regulatory T cells, CD4+CD25- non-regulatory cells, CD4 and CD8 cells. The TCR originated in a human patient who received a combined kidney and bone marrow transplant. Some T cells may be the graft donor's. The source material was CD4+ T cells from blood (PBMCs), sampled 12 months after the transplant. V usage is TRBV29-1 and J usage is TRBJ1-2; a weak D match, TRBD1 (6 bases). CDR3 DNA: TGCAGCGTTGACTCGGCGAGAAGGGGGGGCTACACCTTC. As protein: CSVDSARRGGYTF.